The rows below give T cell receptor beta chains drawn from one sample of a study of blood T cell repertoires in COVID-19. The protocol was immunoSEQ multiplex PCR, while the TCRdb copy is restricted to in-frame clones and leaves out a portion. The sample lists over 400,000 clones, 75% to 90% seen once, with 3.2% in the top ten. The sample was peripheral blood. All receptors come from a human donor in a cohort sampled during active COVID-19. Each CDR3 is given with its conserved first and last residue. The order of the fields is D gene, J gene, V gene, clone size, CDR3 DNA, CDR3 protein. The D gene is left open where the match is weak. Part of the rows lack a size; the others show once, few, many or a class for expanded clones.

D gene: TRBD1; J gene: TRBJ1-4; V gene: TRBV4-3; clone size: NA; CDR3 DNA: TGCGCCAGCAGCCCAAACCCCCAAGGACAGGTGGAAAATGAAAAACTGTTTTTT; CDR3 protein: CASSPNPQGQVENEKLFF
D gene: TRBD2; J gene: TRBJ2-5; V gene: TRBV30; clone size: NA; CDR3 DNA: TGTGCCTACGGACTAGCGGGAGTAGGAGAGACCCAGTACTTC; CDR3 protein: CAYGLAGVGETQYF
D gene: NA; J gene: TRBJ2-2; V gene: TRBV5-4; clone size: NA; CDR3 DNA: TGTGCCAGCAGCTCCAACTTAGCGGTAACCGGGGAGCTGTTTTTT; CDR3 protein: CASSSNLAVTGELFF
D gene: NA; J gene: TRBJ2-4; V gene: TRBV6-6; clone size: NA; CDR3 DNA: TGTGCCAGCAGTTACGGCCGGGACTTGGGAAACATTCAGTACTTC; CDR3 protein: CASSYGRDLGNIQYF
D gene: TRBD1; J gene: TRBJ2-5; V gene: TRBV7-2; clone size: NA; CDR3 DNA: TGTGCCAGCAGCTTGACAGGGATTGGGGAGACCCAGTACTTC; CDR3 protein: CASSLTGIGETQYF
D gene: TRBD1; J gene: TRBJ2-7; V gene: TRBV30; clone size: once; CDR3 DNA: TGTGCCTGGACCAGGACAGGGGGGAGCGGCGAGCAGTACTTC; CDR3 protein: CAWTRTGGSGEQYF
D gene: NA; J gene: TRBJ2-7; V gene: TRBV28; clone size: NA; CDR3 DNA: TGTGCCAGCAGTTTCGGGGGTTCCAATTCCTACGAGCAGTACTTC; CDR3 protein: CASSFGGSNSYEQYF
D gene: TRBD2; J gene: TRBJ2-1; V gene: TRBV7-3; clone size: NA; CDR3 DNA: TGTGCCAGCAGCCGATCCGGGACTAGCGGGTCCTACAATGAGCAGTTCTTC; CDR3 protein: CASSRSGTSGSYNEQFF
D gene: NA; J gene: TRBJ2-3; V gene: TRBV10-2; clone size: NA; CDR3 DNA: TGCGCCAGCAGTGTCCCGACCACCAGGGGCCCAGCCCTTGATTCAGATACGCAGTATTTT; CDR3 protein: CASSVPTTRGPALDSDTQYF
D gene: NA; J gene: TRBJ2-5; V gene: TRBV21-1; clone size: NA; CDR3 DNA: TGTGCCAGCAGCAGGTATGGCGGGACAGGGCCGGAGACCCAGTACTTC; CDR3 protein: CASSRYGGTGPETQYF
D gene: NA; J gene: TRBJ1-3; V gene: TRBV7-3; clone size: NA; CDR3 DNA: TGTGCCAGCAGCTCAGGTGGTGGGTCTGGAAACACCATATATTTT; CDR3 protein: CASSSGGGSGNTIYF
D gene: TRBD2; J gene: TRBJ2-4; V gene: TRBV6-5; clone size: NA; CDR3 DNA: TGTGCCAGCAAGGGGAAGGGGAGGGACATTCAGTACTTC; CDR3 protein: CASKGKGRDIQYF
D gene: TRBD1; J gene: TRBJ2-1; V gene: TRBV5-1; clone size: NA; CDR3 DNA: TGCGCCAGCAGCTTGGGGTTGGGGACAGGGCGCAATGAGCAGTTCTTC; CDR3 protein: CASSLGLGTGRNEQFF